A selection of T cell receptor beta chains follows, all from one sample in a study of Ad26.COV2.S vaccination and SARS-CoV-2 variants. Clones were sequenced by immunoSEQ multiplex PCR, and TCRdb holds only the in-frame ones, with some missing. The data contain about 410,000 clones, around 93% of them seen just once; the ten biggest clones take up less than 2%. Sequencing was performed on peripheral blood, taken in a trial of Ad26.COV2.S vaccine versus placebo. The receptors originated from a person between 18 and 65 years old who received the Ad26.COV2.S COVID-19 vaccine or a placebo. The CDR3 runs from the conserved cysteine through the conserved F or W. Fields, in order: clone size, J gene, D gene, V gene, CDR3 protein, CDR3 DNA. The D gene is left open where the match is weak. A clone size is listed for some rows: how often the clone was seen (once, few, many), or a class if it is expanded.

abundance: few; j_gene: TRBJ1-1; d_gene: .; v_gene: TRBV7-9; CDR3aa: CASSLEMNTEAFF; CDR3nt: TGTGCCAGCAGCTTAGAAATGAACACTGAAGCTTTCTTT
abundance: .; j_gene: TRBJ1-1; d_gene: .; v_gene: TRBV7-8; CDR3aa: CASKPGTLTEAFF; CDR3nt: TGTGCCAGCAAGCCCGGGACTTTAACTGAAGCTTTCTTT
abundance: .; j_gene: TRBJ1-1; d_gene: .; v_gene: TRBV19; CDR3aa: CASSIVNSAEAFF; CDR3nt: TGTGCCAGTAGTATTGTCAACTCCGCTGAAGCTTTCTTT
abundance: .; j_gene: TRBJ2-5; d_gene: TRBD2; v_gene: TRBV9; CDR3aa: CASSVGTSGGAETQYF; CDR3nt: TGTGCCAGCAGCGTAGGGACTAGCGGGGGGGCAGAGACCCAGTACTTC
abundance: few; j_gene: TRBJ2-7; d_gene: .; v_gene: TRBV7-9; CDR3aa: CASSLVIYEQYF; CDR3nt: TGTGCCAGCAGCTTAGTTATCTACGAGCAGTACTTC
abundance: .; j_gene: TRBJ2-6; d_gene: .; v_gene: TRBV18; CDR3aa: CASSPSGANVLTF; CDR3nt: TGTGCCAGCTCACCCTCTGGGGCCAACGTCCTGACTTTC
abundance: few; j_gene: TRBJ1-5; d_gene: TRBD1; v_gene: TRBV4-1; CDR3aa: CASSQDLTGGLGQPQHF; CDR3nt: TGCGCCAGCAGCCAAGATTTAACAGGGGGCTTGGGTCAGCCCCAGCATTTT
abundance: .; j_gene: TRBJ2-7; d_gene: TRBD2; v_gene: TRBV7-6; CDR3aa: CASSLEGTSVTYEQYF; CDR3nt: TGTGCCAGCAGCTTAGAAGGGACTAGCGTTACCTACGAGCAGTACTTC
abundance: .; j_gene: TRBJ2-3; d_gene: TRBD1; v_gene: TRBV5-1; CDR3aa: CASSLGQGAYVTSTDTQYF; CDR3nt: TGCGCCAGCAGCTTGGGACAGGGGGCCTACGTAACAAGCACAGATACGCAGTATTTT
abundance: .; j_gene: TRBJ2-7; d_gene: .; v_gene: TRBV7-2; CDR3aa: CASSLALPGEQYF; CDR3nt: TGTGCCAGCAGCTTAGCCCTGCCGGGGGAGCAGTACTTC
abundance: .; j_gene: TRBJ2-4; d_gene: .; v_gene: TRBV4-3; CDR3aa: CASSQEGYGTAKNIQYF; CDR3nt: TGCGCCAGCAGCCAAGAAGGGTACGGGACAGCCAAAAACATTCAGTACTTC
abundance: .; j_gene: TRBJ2-1; d_gene: TRBD1; v_gene: TRBV11-2; CDR3aa: CASSVGQGRYNEQFF; CDR3nt: TGTGCCAGCAGCGTTGGACAGGGGAGATACAATGAGCAGTTCTTC
abundance: once; j_gene: TRBJ1-5; d_gene: .; v_gene: TRBV19; CDR3aa: CASSIVDSYLSNQPQHF; CDR3nt: TGTGCCAGTAGTATAGTCGACAGCTATCTTTCCAATCAGCCCCAGCATTTT
abundance: .; j_gene: TRBJ1-5; d_gene: TRBD1; v_gene: TRBV2; CDR3aa: CASRDRQGRNQPQHF; CDR3nt: TGTGCCAGCAGGGATAGACAGGGGCGAAATCAGCCCCAGCATTTT
abundance: .; j_gene: TRBJ2-3; d_gene: TRBD2; v_gene: TRBV15; CDR3aa: CATSRDGGGRRDTQYF; CDR3nt: TGTGCCACCAGCAGAGATGGCGGGGGGCGAAGAGATACGCAGTATTTT
abundance: .; j_gene: TRBJ2-7; d_gene: TRBD1; v_gene: TRBV12-3/TRBV12-4; CDR3aa: CASHRDRGIEQYF; CDR3nt: TGTGCCAGCCACCGGGACAGGGGTATCGAGCAGTACTTC
abundance: .; j_gene: TRBJ1-1; d_gene: .; v_gene: TRBV9; CDR3aa: CASIARMHDTEAFF; CDR3nt: TGTGCCAGCATCGCTAGGATGCACGACACTGAAGCTTTCTTT
abundance: once; j_gene: TRBJ2-1; d_gene: .; v_gene: TRBV27; CDR3aa: CASSWVGNEQFF; CDR3nt: TGTGCCAGCAGTTGGGTTGGCAATGAGCAGTTCTTC
abundance: many; j_gene: TRBJ2-7; d_gene: TRBD1; v_gene: TRBV5-1; CDR3aa: CASSQDRTPWGQYF; CDR3nt: TGCGCCAGCAGCCAGGACAGGACGCCTTGGGGGCAGTACTTC
abundance: .; j_gene: TRBJ1-2; d_gene: .; v_gene: TRBV21-1; CDR3aa: CASSKCEDFGGYTF; CDR3nt: TGTGCCAGCAGCAAATGCGAGGATTTCGGAGGCTACACCTTC
abundance: .; j_gene: TRBJ1-6; d_gene: .; v_gene: TRBV2; CDR3aa: CASSERIIYSPLHF; CDR3nt: TGTGCCAGCAGTGAACGGATAATCTATTCACCCCTCCACTTT
abundance: .; j_gene: TRBJ2-6; d_gene: TRBD1; v_gene: TRBV2; CDR3aa: CASSEGQGGGANVLTF; CDR3nt: TGTGCCAGCAGTGAGGGACAGGGGGGTGGGGCCAACGTCCTGACTTTC
abundance: .; j_gene: TRBJ1-2; d_gene: .; v_gene: TRBV7-2; CDR3aa: CASRPDGTYGYTF; CDR3nt: TGTGCCAGCAGACCTGACGGGACATATGGCTACACCTTC
abundance: .; j_gene: TRBJ1-2; d_gene: TRBD1; v_gene: TRBV7-2; CDR3aa: CASSLERTGAYTF; CDR3nt: TGTGCCAGCAGCTTAGAGAGGACAGGGGCCTACACCTTC
abundance: once; j_gene: TRBJ1-5; d_gene: .; v_gene: TRBV18; CDR3aa: CASSPTGPPKGQPQHF; CDR3nt: TGTGCCAGCTCACCGACGGGACCCCCTAAAGGACAGCCCCAGCATTTT
abundance: .; j_gene: TRBJ2-3; d_gene: TRBD2; v_gene: TRBV27; CDR3aa: CASSFLAGVLDTQYF; CDR3nt: TGTGCCAGCAGTTTTCTAGCGGGGGTGTTAGATACGCAGTATTTT
abundance: .; j_gene: TRBJ1-5; d_gene: .; v_gene: TRBV5-1; CDR3aa: CASSLDWTPNQPQHF; CDR3nt: TGCGCCAGCAGCTTGGACTGGACCCCCAATCAGCCCCAGCATTTT
abundance: .; j_gene: TRBJ1-1; d_gene: .; v_gene: TRBV7-6; CDR3aa: CASSFGFQTNTEAFF; CDR3nt: TGTGCCAGCAGCTTCGGATTCCAGACGAACACTGAAGCTTTCTTT
abundance: .; j_gene: TRBJ2-7; d_gene: .; v_gene: TRBV7-2; CDR3aa: CASSPPGHTYEQYF; CDR3nt: TGTGCCAGCAGCCCTCCGGGCCACACCTACGAGCAGTACTTC
abundance: .; j_gene: TRBJ2-4; d_gene: .; v_gene: TRBV9; CDR3aa: CASSVGERNLAKNIQYF; CDR3nt: TGTGCCAGCAGCGTAGGTGAGAGAAACCTAGCCAAAAACATTCAGTACTTC
abundance: once; j_gene: TRBJ2-7; d_gene: TRBD1; v_gene: TRBV27; CDR3aa: CASSLWTGEEVEQYF; CDR3nt: TGTGCCAGCAGTTTATGGACAGGGGAAGAGGTCGAGCAGTACTTC
abundance: .; j_gene: TRBJ1-2; d_gene: .; v_gene: TRBV5-4; CDR3aa: CASSFPPSIGYTF; CDR3nt: TGTGCCAGCAGCTTCCCCCCGTCGATTGGCTACACCTTC
abundance: .; j_gene: TRBJ1-4; d_gene: TRBD1; v_gene: TRBV5-5; CDR3aa: CASRGPGGEKLFF; CDR3nt: TGTGCCAGCAGAGGTCCAGGGGGGGAAAAACTGTTTTTT
abundance: .; j_gene: TRBJ2-1; d_gene: TRBD2; v_gene: TRBV10-3; CDR3aa: CAITARGGVNEQFF; CDR3nt: TGTGCCATCACTGCTCGCGGGGGGGTAAATGAGCAGTTCTTC
abundance: once; j_gene: TRBJ1-2; d_gene: TRBD1; v_gene: TRBV7-9; CDR3aa: CASSLGTGEGGYTF; CDR3nt: TGTGCCAGCAGCTTAGGGACAGGGGAAGGGGGCTACACCTTC
abundance: .; j_gene: TRBJ2-1; d_gene: TRBD2; v_gene: TRBV10-2; CDR3aa: CASRQGTSGLSYNEQFF; CDR3nt: TGCGCCAGCAGGCAAGGGACTAGCGGGCTCTCCTACAATGAGCAGTTCTTC
abundance: once; j_gene: TRBJ2-2; d_gene: .; v_gene: TRBV7-6; CDR3aa: CASSPWGTGELFF; CDR3nt: TGTGCCAGCAGCCCCTGGGGGACCGGGGAGCTGTTTTTT
abundance: once; j_gene: TRBJ1-1; d_gene: .; v_gene: TRBV13; CDR3aa: CASSLLRGYTEAFF; CDR3nt: TGTGCCAGCAGCTTGCTCAGGGGTTACACTGAAGCTTTCTTT
abundance: .; j_gene: TRBJ2-7; d_gene: .; v_gene: TRBV6-1; CDR3aa: CASSEVGVMTTYEQYF; CDR3nt: TGTGCCAGCAGTGAGGTCGGGGTCATGACAACCTACGAGCAGTACTTC
abundance: .; j_gene: TRBJ1-1; d_gene: .; v_gene: TRBV5-1; CDR3aa: CASSLVRNMNTEAFF; CDR3nt: TGCGCCAGCAGCTTAGTCAGGAACATGAACACTGAAGCTTTCTTT
abundance: few; j_gene: TRBJ1-5; d_gene: TRBD1; v_gene: TRBV10-2; CDR3aa: CASLQGAGQPQHF; CDR3nt: TGCGCCAGCTTACAGGGGGCAGGGCAGCCCCAGCATTTT
abundance: .; j_gene: TRBJ2-2; d_gene: .; v_gene: TRBV12-3/TRBV12-4; CDR3aa: CASIAGELFF; CDR3nt: TGTGCCAGCATCGCCGGGGAGCTGTTTTTT
abundance: .; j_gene: TRBJ1-2; d_gene: TRBD1; v_gene: TRBV18; CDR3aa: CASSPDRGNGYTF; CDR3nt: TGTGCCAGCTCACCGGACAGGGGGAATGGCTACACCTTC
abundance: .; j_gene: TRBJ1-2; d_gene: .; v_gene: TRBV10-3; CDR3aa: CAIPRQDYRQDTVDGYTF; CDR3nt: TGTGCCATTCCCAGGCAAGATTACCGACAGGACACGGTGGATGGCTACACCTTC
abundance: .; j_gene: TRBJ2-7; d_gene: .; v_gene: TRBV28; CDR3aa: CASRLATYEQYF; CDR3nt: TGTGCCAGCAGACTAGCAACCTACGAGCAGTACTTC
abundance: .; j_gene: TRBJ1-4; d_gene: .; v_gene: TRBV3-1/TRBV3-2; CDR3aa: CASSQRIEKLFF; CDR3nt: TGTGCCAGCAGCCAACGAATCGAAAAACTGTTTTTT
abundance: .; j_gene: TRBJ1-1; d_gene: .; v_gene: TRBV14; CDR3aa: CASSQGQGAFF; CDR3nt: TGTGCCAGCAGCCAAGGTCAGGGTGCTTTCTTT
abundance: .; j_gene: TRBJ2-3; d_gene: TRBD2; v_gene: TRBV28; CDR3aa: CASSLSLAELTDTQYF; CDR3nt: TGTGCCAGCAGTCTCTCACTAGCGGAACTAACAGATACGCAGTATTTT
abundance: once; j_gene: TRBJ1-5; d_gene: .; v_gene: TRBV11-3; CDR3aa: CASSPLLGRPNQPQHF; CDR3nt: TGTGCCAGCAGCCCCCTCTTGGGCAGGCCTAATCAGCCCCAGCATTTT
abundance: .; j_gene: TRBJ2-7; d_gene: .; v_gene: TRBV20-1; CDR3aa: CSARGDYEQYF; CDR3nt: TGCAGTGCTAGAGGGGACTACGAGCAGTACTTC
abundance: few; j_gene: TRBJ2-7; d_gene: .; v_gene: TRBV2; CDR3aa: CASSEIAGSYEQYF; CDR3nt: TGTGCCAGCAGTGAAATAGCAGGGTCCTACGAGCAGTACTTC
abundance: .; j_gene: TRBJ2-3; d_gene: .; v_gene: TRBV7-2; CDR3aa: CASSLIRGTDTQYF; CDR3nt: TGTGCCAGCAGCTTAATCCGGGGCACAGATACGCAGTATTTT
abundance: once; j_gene: TRBJ1-1; d_gene: .; v_gene: TRBV21-1; CDR3aa: CASRNRREGGTEAFF; CDR3nt: TGTGCCAGCAGGAATCGGCGAGAGGGAGGCACTGAAGCTTTCTTT
abundance: .; j_gene: TRBJ1-6; d_gene: .; v_gene: TRBV4-3; CDR3aa: CASSQTGESPLHF; CDR3nt: TGCGCCAGCAGCCAAACGGGCGAGTCACCCCTCCACTTT
abundance: .; j_gene: TRBJ1-3; d_gene: TRBD1; v_gene: TRBV28; CDR3aa: CASSRRDRGGNTIYF; CDR3nt: TGTGCCAGCAGCCGGCGGGACAGGGGTGGAAACACCATATATTTT